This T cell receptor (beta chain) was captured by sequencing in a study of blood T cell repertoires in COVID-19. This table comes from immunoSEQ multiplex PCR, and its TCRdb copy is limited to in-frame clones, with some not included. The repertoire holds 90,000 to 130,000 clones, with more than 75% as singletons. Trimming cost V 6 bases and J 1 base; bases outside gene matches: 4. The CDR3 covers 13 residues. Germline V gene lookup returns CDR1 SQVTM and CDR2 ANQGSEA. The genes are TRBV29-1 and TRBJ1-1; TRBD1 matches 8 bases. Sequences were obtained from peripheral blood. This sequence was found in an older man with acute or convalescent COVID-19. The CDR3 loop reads CSVDRGRNTEAFF. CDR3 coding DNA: TGCAGCGTAGACAGGGGAAGGAACACTGAAGCTTTCTTT.